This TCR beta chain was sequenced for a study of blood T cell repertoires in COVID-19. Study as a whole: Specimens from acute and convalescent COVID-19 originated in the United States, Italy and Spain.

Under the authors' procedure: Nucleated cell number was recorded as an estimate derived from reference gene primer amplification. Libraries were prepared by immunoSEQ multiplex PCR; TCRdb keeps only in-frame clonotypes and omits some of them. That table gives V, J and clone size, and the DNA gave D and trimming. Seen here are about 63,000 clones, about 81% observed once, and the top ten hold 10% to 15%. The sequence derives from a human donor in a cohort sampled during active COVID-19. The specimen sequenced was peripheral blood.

The CDR3 nucleotides are TGTGCCAGCAGTTTATCGATCGCAGGGAATCAGCCCCAGCATTTT. Its translation: CASSLSIAGNQPQHF. This rearrangement joins TRBV27 to TRBJ1-5, with D possibly matching TRBD1 (5 bases). This CDR3 comprises 15 residues. V was shortened by 0 bases and J by 4 bases, with 10 bases between the two germline ends. Germline lookup yields CDR1 MNHEY and CDR2 SMNVEV (reference sequence).